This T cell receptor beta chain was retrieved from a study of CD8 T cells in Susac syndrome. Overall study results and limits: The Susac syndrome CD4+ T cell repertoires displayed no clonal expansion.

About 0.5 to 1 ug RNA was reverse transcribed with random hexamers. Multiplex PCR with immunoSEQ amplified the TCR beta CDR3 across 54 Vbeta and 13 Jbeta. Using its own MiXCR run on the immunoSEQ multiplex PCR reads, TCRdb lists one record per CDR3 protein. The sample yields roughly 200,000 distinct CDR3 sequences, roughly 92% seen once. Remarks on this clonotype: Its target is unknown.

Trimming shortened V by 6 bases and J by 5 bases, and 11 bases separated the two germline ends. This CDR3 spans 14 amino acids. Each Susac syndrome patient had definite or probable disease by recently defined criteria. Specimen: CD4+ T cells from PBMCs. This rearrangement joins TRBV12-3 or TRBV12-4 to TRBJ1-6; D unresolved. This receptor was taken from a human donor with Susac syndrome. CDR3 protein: CASSRASDNSPLHF. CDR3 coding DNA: TGTGCCAGCAGCAGAGCATCGGATAATTCACCCCTCCACTTT.